This TCR beta chain emerged from a study of tumor and adjacent non-tumor tissue in lung cancer. Study-wide results and caveats: Tumor repertoires had a smaller top 100 clone share than normal lung.

A modified ARM-PCR protocol with three rounds of nested PCR amplified TCRbeta. TCRdb recomputed calls from the multiplex PCR reads with MiXCR, one row per CDR3 protein. The table includes tens of thousands of distinct CDR3 sequences, approximately 82% detected once. Concerning this clonotype itself: Its specificity is unknown. At one end, the junction sequence differs from germline, possibly due to a read error.

In germline, CDR1 is MNHNS, CDR2 SASEGT. The CDR3 spans 15 residues. The template was RNA from unsorted bulk tissue. Distant lung tissue was collected more than 3 cm away from the tumor edge. The clonotype comes from a man between 65 and 85 years old with non-small cell lung cancer. Sequencing used distant non-tumor lung tissue. The chain links TRBV6-1 to TRBJ2-2; TRBD2 is a possible D gene (5 bases). CDR3 sequence: CASSEFRGRTGELYF. The CDR3, as DNA: TGTGCCAGCAGCGAATTTAGAGGGAGAACCGGGGAGCTGTATTTT.